The 8 T cell receptor beta chains in this list originate from one sample, sequenced in a study of blood T cell repertoires in COVID-19. TCRdb's copy holds only in-frame clones and misses some; the assay was immunoSEQ multiplex PCR. The sample lists approximately 160,000 clones, about 86% seen once, with around 7.7% in the top ten. Material for sequencing was PBMCs or T cells enriched from blood (not recorded which). All receptors derive from a man aged 45-60 years who had recovered from COVID-19.

This rearrangement joins TRBV4-3 to TRBJ1-1; 7 bases are shared with TRBD1. CDR3 length: 14 amino acids. Germline loops: CDR1 LGHNA, CDR2 YSLEER. Unmatched junction bases numbered 7, after V lost 0 bases and J lost 9 bases. CDR3 nucleotides: TGCGCCAGCAGCCAAGACCGGGGACAGACGAAAGCTTTCTTT. Translation gives CASSQDRGQTKAFF.

This chain connects TRBV6-5 to TRBJ1-2; TRBD1 aligns across 8 bases. J was trimmed by 4 bases and V by 6 bases; bases with no gene match: 7. Germline assignment: CDR1 MNHEY and CDR2 SVGAGI. The CDR3 is 14 residues long. In DNA, the CDR3 is TGTGCCAGCAGGGACTCCGGGACAGGCTATGGCTACACCTTC. Translation gives CASRDSGTGYGYTF.

The J gene is TRBJ1-2, the V gene TRBV12-3 or TRBV12-4; possible D gene TRBD1, 6 bases. CDR3 length: 13 amino acids. The V end lost 1 base, the J end lost 5 bases, and 8 bases lay between the germline ends. CDR3 coding DNA: TGTGCCAGCAGTTTAGGAACAGGGTATGGCTACACCTTC. This gives the protein CASSLGTGYGYTF.

CDR3 DNA sequence: TGCGCCAGCGGGACACAGGGGAGGACCTTGAACACCGGGGAGCTGTTTTTT. Its translation is CASGTQGRTLNTGELFF. The V call is TRBV5-1, the J call TRBJ2-2; weak D call: TRBD1 (7 bases). CDR1 SGHRS and CDR2 YFSETQ come from the germline V gene. This CDR3 is 17 amino acids long. Trimming shortened V by 7 bases and J by 1 base, and 20 bases separated the two germline ends.

This chain connects TRBV30 to TRBJ1-5, with 7 bases aligning to TRBD1. V was clipped by 0 bases and J by 2 bases; unmatched bases: 4. CDR1 and CDR2 from the germline V gene are GTSNPN and SVGIG (reference sequence). The CDR3 is 15 amino acids. This chain's CDR3 is CAWSVQGSGNQPQHF. CDR3 DNA sequence: TGTGCCTGGAGTGTACAGGGGTCTGGCAATCAGCCCCAGCATTTT.

This chain links TRBV11-2 with TRBJ1-4; possibly TRBD1 for D (6 bases). Trimming cost V 4 bases and J 2 bases, with 20 bases left between them. The CDR3 spans 18 residues. In germline, CDR1 is SGHAT, CDR2 FQNNGV. DNA of the CDR3: TGTGCCAGCAGCTCTACATATCTGACGACAGGCACTAATGAAAAACTGTTTTTT. It encodes CASSSTYLTTGTNEKLFF.

This chain links TRBV12-3 or TRBV12-4 with TRBJ1-1; the match to TRBD1 covers 8 bases. The V gene end was trimmed by 6 bases and the J gene end by 4 bases; junction bases not matched to a gene: 4. The CDR3 runs to 13 residues. CDR3 sequence (DNA): TGTGCCAGCAGCCCCGACAGGGGCACTGAAGCTTTCTTT. Translation: CASSPDRGTEAFF.

V is TRBV5-4 and J is TRBJ2-1; possible D gene TRBD1, 6 bases. This CDR3 has 13 residues. In germline, CDR1 is SGHNT, CDR2 YYREEE (reference sequence). Trimming took 4 bases from V and 4 from J, leaving 9 bases between them. As DNA, the CDR3 is TGTGCCAGCAGCAGGACAGATTACAATGAGCAGTTCTTC. Translation gives CASSRTDYNEQFF. The full variable domain, in which reference TRBV5-4 and TRBJ2-1 provide the parts outside the CDR3, is ETGVTQSPTHLIKTRGQQVTLRCSSQSGHNTVSWYQQALGQGPQFIFQYYREEENGRGNFPPRFSGLQFPNYSSELNVNALELDDSALYLCASSRTDYNEQFFGPGTRLTVL.